The 11 T cell receptor beta chains given below trace back to one sample, sequenced in a study of cytomegalovirus exposure and HLA in healthy donors. TCRdb keeps only in-frame clones here, not all; method: immunoSEQ multiplex PCR. In the table there are over 150,000 clones, 86% of which are singletons. Sample: PBMCs. These receptors all come from a human donor in good health.

The chain combines TRBV27 with TRBJ2-7; TRBD1 matches 8 bases. The CDR3 extends over 18 amino acids. Looked up from germline, CDR1 is MNHEY and CDR2 is SMNVEV (reference sequence). V trimming: 2 bases; J trimming: 4 bases; junction bases outside the gene matches: 16. The CDR3 sequence: CASSLKKPGQGGTYEQYF. Here the CDR3 DNA reads TGTGCCAGCAGTTTAAAAAAACCCGGACAGGGAGGTACGTACGAGCAGTACTTC.

This sequence joins TRBV4-3 and TRBJ1-4, with 8 bases aligning to TRBD1. The germline V gene encodes CDR1 LGHNA and CDR2 YSLEER. This CDR3 comprises 15 residues. V was clipped by 4 bases and J by 5 bases; unmatched bases: 6. The CDR3 sequence: CASSRGGQVNEKLFF. The DNA for the CDR3 is TGCGCCAGCAGCCGCGGGGGACAGGTGAATGAAAAACTGTTTTTT.

The J gene is TRBJ1-2, the V gene TRBV7-9; D unclear. CDR1 is SEHNR, CDR2 FQNEAQ, per germline (reference sequence). The CDR3 has 13 residues. V was shortened by 7 bases and J by 0 bases, with 9 bases between the two germline ends. CDR3 in DNA: TGTGCCAGCATGGAGGGATCTAACTATGGCTACACCTTC. Its protein product is CASMEGSNYGYTF.

The table lists this clone with a few counts. The chain is built from TRBV4-1 and TRBJ1-3; unclear D gene. The germline V gene encodes CDR1 MGHRA and CDR2 YSYEKL. The CDR3 is made up of 15 amino acids. V was cut by 2 bases and J by 0 bases, with 8 bases left in between. The CDR3 sequence: CASSQKHHSGNTIYF. CDR3 in DNA: TGCGCCAGCAGCCAAAAACACCACTCTGGAAACACCATATATTTT.

The chain has TRBV5-1 and TRBJ2-3; 8 bases match TRBD2. The CDR3 totals 13 residues. CDR1 and CDR2 from the germline V gene are SGHRS and YFSETQ. The ends lost 7 bases at V and 6 bases at J; junction bases unmatched: 7. CDR3 sequence: CASQRGGGDTQYF. CDR3 bases: TGCGCCAGCCAACGGGGCGGGGGGGATACGCAGTATTTT. Combining the CDR3 with reference TRBV5-1 and TRBJ2-3 gives the whole variable domain KAGVTQTPRYLIKTRGQQVTLSCSPISGHRSVSWYQQTPGQGLQFLFEYFSETQRNKGNFPGRFSGRQFSNSRSEMNVSTLELGDSALYLCASQRGGGDTQYFGPGTRLTVL.

The chain has TRBV7-2 and TRBJ2-7; TRBD2 is a possible D gene (5 bases). From germline, CDR1 is SGHTA and CDR2 FQGNSA. This CDR3 is built from 13 residues. Trimming took off 3 bases at V and 3 bases at J, with 9 bases between the two ends. The CDR3 nucleotides read TGTGCCAGCAGCTTGAGGGATGGCTACGAGCAGTACTTC. Amino acids: CASSLRDGYEQYF. Together with reference TRBV7-2 and TRBJ2-7, the CDR3 gives the full variable domain: GAGVSQSPSNKVTEKGKDVELRCDPISGHTALYWYRQSLGQGLEFLIYFQGNSAPDKSGLPSDRFSAERTGGSVSTLTIQRTQQEDSAVYLCASSLRDGYEQYFGPGTRLTVT.

The rearrangement links TRBV6-5 to TRBJ2-2, with TRBD2 matching 9 bases. Germline CDR1 is MNHEY and CDR2 is SVGAGI. This CDR3 comprises 13 residues. J was trimmed by 6 bases and V by 6 bases; bases with no gene match: 2. CDR3 amino acids: CASRVAGAGELFF. The CDR3 nucleotides read TGTGCCAGCAGGGTAGCGGGAGCCGGGGAGCTGTTTTTT.

This chain connects TRBV19 to TRBJ1-2, with TRBD1 matching over 8 bases. V lost 6 bases, J lost 1 base, and 4 bases stayed unmatched. The length of the CDR3 is 14 residues. The V gene's germline CDR1 is LNHDA and CDR2 SQIVND (reference sequence). The CDR3 here is CASRGTGHNYGYTF. The CDR3 coding sequence is TGTGCCAGTAGGGGGACAGGCCATAACTATGGCTACACCTTC.

The chain is built from TRBV5-4 and TRBJ2-7; TRBD1 matches 7 bases. From germline, CDR1 is SGHNT and CDR2 YYREEE (reference sequence). The CDR3 totals 12 residues. Losses at the gene ends were 3 bases for V and 6 bases for J; bases not matched to a gene: 3. CDR3 DNA sequence: TGTGCCAGCAGCTCTGCAGGGGGCGAGCAGTACTTC. This sequence encodes CASSSAGGEQYF.

This clone occurred a few times. V and J are TRBV2 and TRBJ1-1, with D perhaps matching TRBD1 (5 bases). This CDR3 spans 14 amino acids. CDR1 SNHLY and CDR2 FYNNEI come from the germline V gene. The V and J ends lost 1 base and 5 bases respectively, with 11 bases between them. CDR3 nucleotide sequence: TGTGCCAGCAGTGAAGAGTGGGGCAGGACTGAAGCTTTCTTT. It codes for CASSEEWGRTEAFF.

J is TRBJ1-2 and V is TRBV29-1; no clear D gene. Per the germline V gene, CDR1 is SQVTM and CDR2 is ANQGSEA. Trimming shortened V by 4 bases and J by 8 bases, and 17 bases separated the two germline ends. The CDR3 has 13 residues. CDR3 in DNA: TGCAGCGTTGGCTACCGAAGTTCTCGAGGCTACACCTTC. Translating it yields CSVGYRSSRGYTF.